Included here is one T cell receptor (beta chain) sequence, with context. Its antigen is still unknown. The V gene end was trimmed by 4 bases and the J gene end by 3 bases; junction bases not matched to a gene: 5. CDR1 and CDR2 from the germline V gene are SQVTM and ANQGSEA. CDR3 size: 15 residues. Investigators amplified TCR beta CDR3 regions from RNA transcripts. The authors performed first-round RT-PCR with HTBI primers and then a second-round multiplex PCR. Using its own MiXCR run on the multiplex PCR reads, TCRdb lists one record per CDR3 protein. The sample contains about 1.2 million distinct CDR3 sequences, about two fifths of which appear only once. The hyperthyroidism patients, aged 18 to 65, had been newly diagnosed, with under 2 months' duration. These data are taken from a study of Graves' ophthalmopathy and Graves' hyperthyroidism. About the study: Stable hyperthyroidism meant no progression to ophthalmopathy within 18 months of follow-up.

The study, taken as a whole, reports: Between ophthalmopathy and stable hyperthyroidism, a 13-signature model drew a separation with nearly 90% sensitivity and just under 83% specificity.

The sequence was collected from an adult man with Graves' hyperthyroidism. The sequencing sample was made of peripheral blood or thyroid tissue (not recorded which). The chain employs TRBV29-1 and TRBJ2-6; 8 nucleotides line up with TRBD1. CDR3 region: CSVGGTGGGANVLTF. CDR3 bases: TGCAGCGTTGGAGGCACAGGGGGTGGGGCCAACGTCCTGACTTTC.